Presented here are 14 T cell receptor beta chains from one specimen sequenced in a study of long-term antiretroviral therapy in people with HIV. The assay, immunoSEQ v3.0, was run at survey level. Clones were sequenced by immunoSEQ multiplex PCR, and TCRdb holds only the in-frame ones, with some missing. The sample records 20,000 to 30,000 clones, approximately 77% being singletons. Sequencing used unsorted PBMCs, obtained 4.4 years after starting antiretroviral therapy. Receptors were obtained from a man aged 25-45 years with HIV.

The rearrangement joins TRBV27 to TRBJ1-1; tentatively, D is TRBD1 (6 bases). CDR3 length: 16 residues. Looked up from germline, CDR1 is MNHEY and CDR2 is SMNVEV (reference sequence). V gave up 5 bases and J gave up 2 bases, with 18 bases separating them. The DNA of the CDR3 is TGTGCCAGCAGTCCACAGGGTTTCCGCATAAACACTGAAGCTTTCTTT. Translated, it gives CASSPQGFRINTEAFF.

This rearrangement joins TRBV5-4 to TRBJ2-5; 9 bases agree with TRBD1. From germline, CDR1 is SGHNT and CDR2 YYREEE (reference sequence). The CDR3 is 15 residues long. V shed 5 bases and J 4 bases; nucleotides not matched to a gene: 9. In DNA, the CDR3 is TGTGCCAGCAGTCCCGGGACAGGGTTAGGAGAGACCCAGTACTTC. It is translated as CASSPGTGLGETQYF.

The chain is built from TRBV29-1 and TRBJ1-2, with a weak D call TRBD1 (6 bases). Trimming shortened V by 4 bases and J by 8 bases, and 20 bases separated the two germline ends. Germline CDR1 reads SQVTM; CDR2 reads ANQGSEA. CDR3 size: 14 residues. CDR3 amino acids: CSVGNLDFQGGYTF. CDR3 in DNA: TGCAGCGTTGGAAATTTAGACTTCCAGGGGGGCTACACCTTC.

This chain links TRBV6-1 with TRBJ1-1; 11 bases fit TRBD1. The germline V gene has CDR1 MNHNS and CDR2 SASEGT. The trim removed 8 bases at V and 4 bases at J, leaving 9 bases unmatched. This CDR3 is built from 15 residues. DNA of the CDR3: TGTGCCAGCCCGGGACAGGGGGGGTTTGGCACTGAAGCTTTCTTT. Protein product: CASPGQGGFGTEAFF.

The chain links TRBV2 to TRBJ1-5; 10 nucleotides align to TRBD1. This CDR3 spans 17 amino acids. CDR1 is SNHLY and CDR2 is FYNNEI in the germline V gene. The junction had 10 bases not matched to a gene; V was cut back by 6 bases and J by 2 bases. The DNA for the CDR3 is TGTGCCAGCAGCCGGGACAGGGGCGGTAAGGGCAATCAGCCCCAGCATTTT. It codes for CASSRDRGGKGNQPQHF.

The V call is TRBV25-1, the J call TRBJ2-7, with D unclear. From germline, CDR1 is MGHDK and CDR2 SYGVNS. V was clipped by 0 bases and J by 3 bases, with 6 bases between them. The CDR3 length is 13 residues. This CDR3 reads CASSEYKGYEQYF. For the CDR3, the DNA is TGTGCCAGCAGTGAATATAAGGGCTACGAGCAGTACTTC.

The chain recombines TRBV6-1 with TRBJ1-2; no clear D. V was pared by 1 base and J by 3 bases, with 12 bases between. This CDR3 comprises 15 residues. In germline, CDR1 is MNHNS, CDR2 SASEGT. The CDR3 loop is CASSEEGDIYYGYTF. In DNA form, the CDR3 reads TGTGCCAGCAGTGAAGAAGGAGACATCTACTATGGCTACACCTTC.

The chain carries TRBV19 and TRBJ2-1; 16 bases are a match to TRBD2. Germline CDR1 is LNHDA and CDR2 is SQIVND (reference sequence). The CDR3 consists of 18 residues. J gave up 5 bases and V 9 bases, and 13 bases lay outside the gene matches. The CDR3 region is CASEVGLAGGGNDNEQFF. The CDR3 bases are TGTGCCAGCGAAGTGGGACTAGCGGGAGGGGGAAACGACAATGAGCAGTTCTTC.

J is TRBJ2-4 and V is TRBV5-4; the D gene could be TRBD1 or TRBD2 (5 bases each). The CDR3 runs 17 residues. Trimming cost V 4 bases and J 0 bases, with 17 bases left between them. CDR1 SGHNT and CDR2 YYREEE come from the germline V gene (reference sequence). The CDR3 DNA reads as TGTGCCAGCAGCCCCATGGGGGTACCGCTAGCCAAAAACATTCAGTACTTC. Encoded protein: CASSPMGVPLAKNIQYF.

The chain links TRBV5-6 to TRBJ1-1, with D uncertain. The CDR3 consists of 12 residues. Trimming cost V 5 bases and J 0 bases, with 5 bases left between them. The germline V gene has CDR1 SGHDT and CDR2 YYEEEE. CDR3 region: CASSSVNTEAFF. DNA of the CDR3: TGTGCCAGCAGTTCGGTGAACACTGAAGCTTTCTTT.

This clone was recorded a few times. The chain recombines TRBV13 with TRBJ1-2, with D tentatively TRBD1 (6 bases). V was pared by 3 bases and J by 3 bases, with 14 bases between. Germline assignment: CDR1 PRHDT and CDR2 FYEKMQ (reference sequence). The CDR3 contains 15 residues. CDR3 amino acids: CASSFNTGLDYGYTF. CDR3 coding DNA: TGTGCCAGCAGCTTTAATACAGGGTTGGACTATGGCTACACCTTC. The full variable domain, its missing parts supplied by reference TRBV13 and TRBJ1-2, is AAGVIQSPRHLIKEKRETATLKCYPIPRHDTVYWYQQGPGQDPQFLISFYEKMQSDKGSIPDRFSAQQFSDYHSELNMSSLELGDSALYFCASSFNTGLDYGYTFGSGTRLTVV.

V gene TRBV10-3 combines with J gene TRBJ1-1, with 7 bases aligning to TRBD1. The CDR3 length is 13 residues. The ends lost 3 bases at V and 4 bases at J; junction bases unmatched: 2. The germline V gene has CDR1 ENHRY and CDR2 SYGVKD. Here the CDR3 reads CAISEGTATEAFF. The CDR3 DNA sequence: TGTGCCATCAGTGAAGGGACAGCCACTGAAGCTTTCTTT.

The CDR3 spells CASSLRGNYGYTF. The CDR3 DNA is TGTGCCAGCAGTTTACGGGGGAACTATGGCTACACCTTC. V and J are TRBV28 and TRBJ1-2; tentatively, D is TRBD1 (5 bases). Trimming stripped 2 bases from V and 2 bases from J, with 6 bases between. The germline gives CDR1 MDHEN, CDR2 SYDVKM. This CDR3 has 13 residues.

The gene calls are TRBV7-8 and TRBJ2-3; 7 bases align to TRBD2. V was pared by 0 bases and J by 1 base, with 10 bases of the junction left unmatched. CDR3 size: 18 residues. Germline CDR1 and CDR2: SGHVS and FQNEAQ. The CDR3 bases are TGTGCCAGCAGCTTAGCGGAAGGCGGGAGAACGGGCACAGATACGCAGTATTTT. It specifies CASSLAEGGRTGTDTQYF.